This T cell receptor (beta chain) was identified during a study of blood T cell repertoires in COVID-19. In the study overall: The study drew acute and convalescent COVID-19 samples from the United States, Italy and Spain.

Assay: immunoSEQ multiplex PCR; the TCRdb copy retains only in-frame clones and omits some. The sample yields 180,000 or so clones, around nine tenths seen once. The CDR3 length is 16 residues. The ends were cut back, 4 bases at V and 1 base at J, with 16 bases in the middle. Germline V CDR1 and CDR2: MDHEN, SYDVKM. The TCR sequence derives from a man aged 18 to 29 with active or convalescent COVID-19. The rearrangement joins TRBV28 to TRBJ1-1; perhaps TRBD1 as D (5 bases). The sample consisted of peripheral blood. The CDR3 DNA follows: TGTGCCAGCAGTTATCCCCCGGGTGGGGCGAACACTGAAGCTTTCTTT. Translated, it gives CASSYPPGGANTEAFF.